The next 4 T cell receptor beta chains were all read from a single sample in a study of T cells after yellow fever vaccination (dated by TCRdb to between 2018 and 2021). The library was made by 5' RACE. TCRdb lists the instrument as Illumina HiSeq 2500. TCRdb passed the public sequencing reads through fastp at Q25 and MiXCR, retaining productive beta sequences. Rows matching on CDR3 protein sequence are summarized as one entry with the most common DNA and genes. This sample holds around 140,000 distinct CDR3 sequences; over 7% were observed only once. The top ten clonotypes cover approximately 0.78% of the sample. The intended sense of this specimen's treatment or condition label: live attenuated yellow fever vaccine strain. The source material was CD4+ T cells sorted from PBMCs, sampled 5 days after the yellow fever booster vaccination. The receptors come from a man aged 25-45 years who received the YFV17D yellow fever vaccine.

This clonotype came up many times. V is TRBV7-2 and J is TRBJ2-2, with 8 positions matching TRBD2. Germline CDR1 is SGHTA and CDR2 is FQGNSA. This CDR3 has 15 amino acids. V trimming: 2 bases; J trimming: 4 bases; junction bases outside the gene matches: 3. The CDR3 DNA reads as TGTGCCAGCAGCTTACTGGGACTAGGCACCGGGGAGCTGTTTTTT. Its protein is CASSLLGLGTGELFF.

The chain combines TRBV9 with TRBJ2-4, with TRBD2 matching over 7 bases. The CDR3 has 16 residues. V was pared by 0 bases and J by 7 bases, with 10 bases of the junction left unmatched. CDR1 and CDR2 (germline): SGDLS, YYNGEE. CDR3 bases: TGTGCCAGCAGCGTAGAGGGGCTAGCGGATAGGAACATTCAGTACTTC. It encodes CASSVEGLADRNIQYF.

This clonotype was found many times. The chain carries TRBV29-1 and TRBJ2-3; 8 nucleotides line up with TRBD2. The V gene's germline CDR1 is SQVTM and CDR2 ANQGSEA. V trimming: 4 bases; J trimming: 7 bases; junction bases outside the gene matches: 7. The CDR3 contains 13 residues. CDR3 nucleotides: TGCAGCGTTGCTGCGGGAGGCGGATATACGCAGTATTTT. The encoded protein is CSVAAGGGYTQYF.

This clonotype was counted at least ten times. The chain couples TRBV27 to TRBJ2-5; maybe TRBD1 (6 bases). The CDR3 length is 13 residues. Trimming left V 6 bases short and J 5 bases short, with 13 bases between. The germline V gene has CDR1 MNHEY and CDR2 SMNVEV (reference sequence). CDR3 coding DNA: TGTGCCAGCAGCAGACAGGCTGGGGAGACCCAGTACTTC. This codes for CASSRQAGETQYF.